This T cell receptor (beta chain) was recovered during a study of T cell changes during pregnancy in multiple sclerosis. V lost 5 bases and J lost 1, with 8 bases in between. This CDR3 contains 13 residues. Germline values: CDR1 SGHTA, CDR2 FQGNSA. Sequencing used immunoSEQ multiplex PCR; TCRdb keeps in-frame clones, though not all of them. The sample records tens of thousands of clones, around 90% being singletons. The receptor's source is a female donor in good health, enrolled as a control in a pregnancy study. Sequencing used peripheral blood, obtained in the first trimester of pregnancy. V is TRBV7-2 and J is TRBJ1-1; maybe TRBD1 (5 bases). The CDR3 here is CASSHGGNTEAFF. In DNA form, the CDR3 reads TGTGCCAGCAGCCACGGGGGGAACACTGAAGCTTTCTTT.